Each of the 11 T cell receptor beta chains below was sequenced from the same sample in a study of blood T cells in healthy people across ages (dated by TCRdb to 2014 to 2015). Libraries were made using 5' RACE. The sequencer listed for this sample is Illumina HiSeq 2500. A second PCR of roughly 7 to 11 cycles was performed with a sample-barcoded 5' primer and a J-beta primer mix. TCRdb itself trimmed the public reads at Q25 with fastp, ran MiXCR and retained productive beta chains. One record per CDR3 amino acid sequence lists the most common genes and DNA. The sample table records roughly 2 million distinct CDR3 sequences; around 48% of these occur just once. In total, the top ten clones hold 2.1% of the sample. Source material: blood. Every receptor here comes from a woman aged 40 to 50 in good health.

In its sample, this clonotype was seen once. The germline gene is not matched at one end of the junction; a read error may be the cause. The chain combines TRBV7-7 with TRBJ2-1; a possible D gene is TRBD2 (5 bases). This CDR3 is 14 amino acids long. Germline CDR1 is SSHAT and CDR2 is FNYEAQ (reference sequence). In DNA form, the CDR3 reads TGTGCTAGCAGCTTAGCGAAGGGTTTCAATGAGCAGTTCTTC. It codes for CASSLAKGFNEQFF.

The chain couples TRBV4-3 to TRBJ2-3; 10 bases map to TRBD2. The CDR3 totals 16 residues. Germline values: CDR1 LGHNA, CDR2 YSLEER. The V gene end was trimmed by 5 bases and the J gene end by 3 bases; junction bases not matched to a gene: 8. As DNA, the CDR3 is TGCGCCAGCAGCTACGGACTAGCGGCAAGAACAGATACGCAGTATTTT. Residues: CASSYGLAARTDTQYF.

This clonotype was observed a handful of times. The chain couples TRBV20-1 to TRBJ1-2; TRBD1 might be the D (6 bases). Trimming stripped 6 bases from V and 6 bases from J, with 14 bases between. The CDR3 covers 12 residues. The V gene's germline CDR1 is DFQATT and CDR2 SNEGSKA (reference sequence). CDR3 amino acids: CSAPGAADGYTF. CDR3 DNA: TGCAGTGCCCCAGGGGCGGCTGATGGCTACACCTTC.

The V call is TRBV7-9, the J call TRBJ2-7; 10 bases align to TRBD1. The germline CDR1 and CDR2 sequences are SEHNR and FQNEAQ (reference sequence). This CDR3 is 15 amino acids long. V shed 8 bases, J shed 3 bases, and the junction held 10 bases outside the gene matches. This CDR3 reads CASGSRDRGNYEQYF. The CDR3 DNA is TGTGCCAGCGGCTCCCGGGACAGGGGAAACTACGAGCAGTACTTC.

The CDR3 reads CASSPTGLSEKLFF. The CDR3 nucleotides read TGTGCCAGCAGCCCGACAGGGCTGTCAGAAAAACTGTTTTTT. The chain couples TRBV7-9 to TRBJ1-4; 7 nucleotides agree with TRBD1. CDR3 length equals 14 residues. The ends lost 5 bases at V and 8 bases at J; junction bases unmatched: 8. Looked up from germline, CDR1 is SEHNR and CDR2 is FQNEAQ (reference sequence). The entire variable domain, with the rest obtained from reference TRBV7-9 and TRBJ1-4, is as follows: DTGVSQNPRHKITKRGQNVTFRCDPISEHNRLYWYRQTLGQGPEFLTYFQNEAQLEKSRLLSDRFSAERPKGSFSTLEIQRTEQGDSAMYLCASSPTGLSEKLFFGSGTQLSVL.

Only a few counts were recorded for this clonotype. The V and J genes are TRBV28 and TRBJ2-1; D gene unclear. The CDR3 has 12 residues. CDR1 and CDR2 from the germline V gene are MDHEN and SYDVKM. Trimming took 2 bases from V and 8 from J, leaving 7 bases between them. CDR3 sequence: CASSLVTDEQFF. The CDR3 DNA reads TGTGCCAGCAGTTTAGTAACCGATGAGCAGTTCTTC.

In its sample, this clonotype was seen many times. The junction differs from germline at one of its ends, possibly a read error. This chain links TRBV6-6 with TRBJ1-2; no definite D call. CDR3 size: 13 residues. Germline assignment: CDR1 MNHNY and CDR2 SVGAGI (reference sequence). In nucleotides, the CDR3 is TGCGCCAGCAGCCCTGGGTCGAACTATGGCTACACCTTC. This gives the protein CASSPGSNYGYTF.

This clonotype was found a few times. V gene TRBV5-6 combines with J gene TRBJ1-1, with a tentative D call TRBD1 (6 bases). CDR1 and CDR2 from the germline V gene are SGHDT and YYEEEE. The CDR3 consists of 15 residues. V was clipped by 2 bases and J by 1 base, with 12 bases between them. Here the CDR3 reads CASSFTGRANTEAFF. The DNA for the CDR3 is TGTGCCAGCAGCTTTACAGGGAGGGCGAACACTGAAGCTTTCTTT.

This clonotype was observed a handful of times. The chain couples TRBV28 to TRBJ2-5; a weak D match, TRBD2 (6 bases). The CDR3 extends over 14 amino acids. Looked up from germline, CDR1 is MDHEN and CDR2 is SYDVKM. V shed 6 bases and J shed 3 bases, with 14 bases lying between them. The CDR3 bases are TGTGCCAGCAGCGGGCGGGGCGTAAAAGAGACCCAGTACTTC. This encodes CASSGRGVKETQYF. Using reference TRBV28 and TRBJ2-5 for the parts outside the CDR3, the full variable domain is DVKVTQSSRYLVKRTGEKVFLECVQDMDHENMFWYRQDPGLGLRLIYFSYDVKMKEKGDIPEGYSVSREKKERFSLILESASTNQTSMYLCASSGRGVKETQYFGPGTRLLVL.

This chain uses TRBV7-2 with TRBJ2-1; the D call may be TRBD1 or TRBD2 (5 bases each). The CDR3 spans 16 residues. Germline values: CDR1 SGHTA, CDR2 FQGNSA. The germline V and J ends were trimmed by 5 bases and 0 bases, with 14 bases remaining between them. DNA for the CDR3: TGTGCCAGCAGCGGGTCCGGGACCAGCTCCTACAATGAGCAGTTCTTC. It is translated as CASSGSGTSSYNEQFF.

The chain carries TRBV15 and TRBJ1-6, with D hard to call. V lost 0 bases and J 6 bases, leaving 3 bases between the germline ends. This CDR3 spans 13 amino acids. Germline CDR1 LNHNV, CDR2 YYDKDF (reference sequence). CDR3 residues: CATSRESNSPLHF. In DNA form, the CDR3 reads TGTGCCACCAGCAGAGAGAGTAATTCACCCCTCCACTTT. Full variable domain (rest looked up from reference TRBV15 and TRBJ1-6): DAMVIQNPRYQVTQFGKPVTLSCSQTLNHNVMYWYQQKSSQAPKLLFHYYDKDFNNEADTPDNFQSRRPNTSFCFLDIRSPGLGDTAMYLCATSRESNSPLHFGNGTRLTVT.